A single sample is the source of the 6 T cell receptor beta chains below, sequenced in a study of blood T cell repertoires in COVID-19. Only in-frame clones appear in the TCRdb table, and some are missing; sequencing was by immunoSEQ multiplex PCR. Of hundreds of thousands of clones in the sample, roughly 90% are singletons; the top ten hold around 10%. The sample taken for sequencing was peripheral blood. The receptors shown here come from a woman in her 30s with COVID-19, enrolled during active disease.

In its sample, this clone was seen a few times. V is TRBV4-1 and J is TRBJ2-7; D not certain. The germline V gene encodes CDR1 MGHRA and CDR2 YSYEKL. The CDR3 is 13 residues long. V was cut by 4 bases and J by 2 bases, with 9 bases left in between. The CDR3 loop reads CASSLTRTYEQYF. The DNA for the CDR3 is TGCGCCAGCAGCCTTACAAGAACCTACGAGCAGTACTTC.

This chain links TRBV7-9 with TRBJ1-2; 8 nucleotides agree with TRBD1. Germline V gene sequence: CDR1 SEHNR, CDR2 FQNEAQ (reference sequence). CDR3 length: 15 residues. The trim removed 4 bases at V and 3 bases at J, leaving 7 bases unmatched. CDR3 coding DNA: TGTGCCAGCAGCTCAATTGACAGGGGCGACTATGGCTACACCTTC. Its translation is CASSSIDRGDYGYTF.

With respect to this clone: The same CDR3 is also encoded by other DNA sequences in this sample. This chain connects TRBV6-6 to TRBJ1-5; the D is unclear. CDR3 length equals 14 residues. Germline assignment: CDR1 MNHNY and CDR2 SVGAGI (reference sequence). Trimming took 3 bases from V and 2 from J, leaving 8 bases between them. This CDR3 reads CASSYSGGNQPQHF. The CDR3 DNA is TGTGCCAGCAGTTATAGCGGAGGCAATCAGCCCCAGCATTTT.

The rearrangement links TRBV3-1 (or the pseudogene TRBV3-2) to TRBJ2-7, with 7 bases aligning to TRBD1. The CDR3 is 22 residues long. V trimming: 1 base; J trimming: 1 base; junction bases outside the gene matches: 25. The germline V gene encodes CDR1 LGHDT and CDR2 YNNKEL (reference sequence). The CDR3 DNA is TGTGCCAGCAGCCAAGGCCGGGGTAAGTCCCTCAAGCCGACAGGGCAGTCCTACGAGCAGTACTTC. Translated, it gives CASSQGRGKSLKPTGQSYEQYF.

A note on this clone: The same CDR3 can be traced to other DNA sequences in this sample. This chain uses TRBV5-1 with TRBJ2-6, with TRBD1 as a possible D gene (5 bases). The CDR3 covers 14 residues. Germline CDR1 reads SGHRS; CDR2 reads YFSETQ. Trimming pared 3 bases from V and 1 base from J, leaving 5 bases between. CDR3 DNA: TGCGCCAGCAGCTCAGGGTCTGGGGCCAACGTCCTGACTTTC. Its translation is CASSSGSGANVLTF. The full variable domain, in which reference TRBV5-1 and TRBJ2-6 provide the parts outside the CDR3, is KAGVTQTPRYLIKTRGQQVTLSCSPISGHRSVSWYQQTPGQGLQFLFEYFSETQRNKGNFPGRFSGRQFSNSRSEMNVSTLELGDSALYLCASSSGSGANVLTFGAGSRLTVL.

V and J are TRBV6-5 and TRBJ1-1, with a weak D call TRBD1 (6 bases). The CDR3 covers 15 residues. The V gene's germline CDR1 is MNHEY and CDR2 SVGAGI. The ends were cut back, 7 bases at V and 3 bases at J, with 18 bases in the middle. DNA for the CDR3: TGTGCCAGCACCTCCGTCTTCCAGGGGTACACTGAAGCTTTCTTT. The encoded protein is CASTSVFQGYTEAFF.